This T cell receptor (beta chain) was captured in a study of blood T cell repertoires in COVID-19 (TCRdb year 2020). For the wider study: Collaborator samples came from the United States, Italy and Spain and covered acute and convalescent phases of COVID-19. The prospective study material was composed of cDNA or gDNA derived from T cells, B-cell-depleted T cells, or PBMCs. Subjects who had been exposed to COVID-19, were actively infected with it, or had recovered from it provided the deeply sampled blood TCRbeta repertoires that made up the dataset. A freely available public database, intended as a resource for researchers studying the immune response to SARS-CoV-2, is where the repertoires were released. Samples were obtained from the ongoing ImmuneRACE study (first 160 participants) and from about 1,300 subjects provided by 6 global collaborators. The sample metadata nearly always contained a de-identified subject ID, COVID-19 status, age in years and sex. Where HLA class I and class II types were available, the types were taken from metadata supplied by the sample provider, not from assay-based typing.

TCRbeta CDR3 regions were amplified from genomic DNA by means of the immunoSEQ Assay, a bias-controlled multiplex PCR. Per the authors' processing: Within the assay, amplification of reference gene primers was used to estimate how many nucleated cells each sample contained. Sequence reads were collapsed and filtered to measure the absolute abundance of every unique TCRbeta CDR3 rearrangement. For each sample, productive Simpson clonality was calculated as the square root of Simpson's diversity index across productive rearrangements. Entries here come from immuneACCESS through TCRdb and include only in-frame sequences with V and J called. Some clones fail to appear in such tables; in the studies checked, an unresolved V gene covers under half of the shortfall, and the cause of the remainder is unknown. V and J calls and clone size are those listed in that table; D and trimming were worked out from the DNA. The sample includes 180,000 or so clones, with more than 70% observed a single time. The ten largest make up about 4.1% of the sample.

What the research found in general, with its limitations: The quantity of clinical and demographic metadata differed by source and by participant and was supplied without curation.

For CDR1 and CDR2, the germline V gene lists SGHDT and YYEEEE. V is pared back by 4 bases and J by 10 bases, with 12 bases lying between the germline termini. The cysteine opens and the phenylalanine closes a CDR3 of 13 amino acids. The DNA shown is the 39-base CDR3, in frame from base 1. About this clone itself: Its antigen is currently not known. No qualities accompany the bases; no much larger clone lies one base away.

Collaborating institutions collected whole blood in K2EDTA tubes following their own protocols. For TCRbeta analysis, collaborators shipped samples in one of three forms: frozen whole blood, isolated PBMCs, or DNA extracted from either of those sample types. This sequence was found in a woman aged 25 to 39 with acute or convalescent COVID-19. The V gene is TRBV5-6 and the J gene is TRBJ1-6; matching of 6 bases hints at TRBD1 as the D gene. Sequenced material: peripheral blood. The DNA reads as follows: TGTGCCAGCAGCGTAACAGGGTACTCACCCCTCCACTTT. It specifies CASSVTGYSPLHF.